Sequencing of this T cell receptor beta chain was carried out in a study of T cell responses to AZD1222 COVID-19 vaccine. Findings of the study overall: Along spike, vaccine-associated CD4 TCRs were found throughout, with dominance at 160-218 and 743-854. Nearly half of spike-specific TCRs reportedly go after variant regions that carry no mutations. Repertoire sampling happened only post peak T cell response. Donors were largely white British and mainly female; clonal diversity was possibly underestimated.

Regarding this clone: Its target is not known.

Assay: immunoSEQ multiplex PCR; the TCRdb copy retains only in-frame clones and omits some. The sample yields approximately 160,000 clones, 87% seen once. Germline CDR1 reads SGHNT; CDR2 reads YYREEE (reference sequence). CDR3 size: 14 residues. The V end lost 4 bases, the J end lost 0 bases, and 10 bases lay between the germline ends. The sequence derives from an adult in good health. The starting material was peripheral blood, obtained on day 0 of AZD1222 vaccination. The V call is TRBV5-4, the J call TRBJ1-2; D is possibly TRBD1 (6 bases). Here the CDR3 reads CASSKSGANYGYTF. The CDR3 nucleotides are TGTGCCAGCAGCAAGTCAGGGGCTAACTATGGCTACACCTTC.